This T cell receptor (beta chain) was sequenced in a study of blood T cell repertoires in COVID-19. Background on the study: Whether acute or convalescent, the COVID-19 samples came from the United States, Italy and Spain.

The germline V gene has CDR1 SNHLY and CDR2 FYNNEI. The V and J ends lost 4 bases and 5 bases, in that order; junction bases with no gene match: 7. CDR3 length: 16 residues. As processed by the authors: Quantification of nucleated cells was approximated via reference gene primer amplification. Sequencing used immunoSEQ multiplex PCR; TCRdb keeps in-frame clones, though not all of them. That table gives V, J and clone size, and the DNA gave D and trimming. The data contain about 50,000 clones, around 83% of them singletons. The sequencing sample was made of peripheral blood. The V call is TRBV2, the J call TRBJ2-3, with 12 bases lining up with TRBD2. This receptor was obtained from a woman of 80 years or more with acute or convalescent COVID-19. The CDR3 sequence is CASSGFLAGGRDTQYF. The DNA for the CDR3 is TGTGCCAGCAGTGGATTTCTAGCGGGGGGGAGAGATACGCAGTATTTT.